Each of the 17 T cell receptor beta chains below was sequenced from the same sample in a study of T cells after yellow fever vaccination. Via MiXCR, TCRdb re-called the 5' RACE reads, giving one row per CDR3 protein. Among hundreds of thousands of distinct CDR3 sequences listed, 9.5% to 15% were seen once. The sample consisted of CD4+ T cells sorted from PBMCs, taken 15 days after the yellow fever booster vaccination. These TCRs come from a man younger than 35 who received the YFV17D yellow fever vaccine.

The chain carries TRBV11-1 and TRBJ2-3; D call uncertain. From germline, CDR1 is SGHAT and CDR2 FQDESV (reference sequence). The germline V and J ends were trimmed by 9 bases and 0 bases, with 13 bases remaining between them. The length of the CDR3 is 14 residues. The CDR3 nucleotides are TGTGCCAGTAAACCAGGCTTGAGCACAGATACGCAGTATTTT. It translates to CASKPGLSTDTQYF.

This sequence joins TRBV6-5 and TRBJ2-7; D gene ambiguous. The CDR3 has 13 amino acids. Trimming stripped 2 bases from V and 2 bases from J, with 7 bases between. Germline values: CDR1 MNHEY, CDR2 SVGAGI. In DNA form, the CDR3 reads TGTGCCAGCAGTTACGGACGGACCTACGAGCAGTACTTC. It codes for CASSYGRTYEQYF.

CDR3 residues: CASSPPAGGADTQYF. DNA for the CDR3: TGTGCCAGCTCACCACCGGCGGGGGGGGCAGATACGCAGTATTTT. The chain has TRBV18 and TRBJ2-3, with TRBD2 matching 9 bases. J gave up 4 bases and V 0 bases, and 2 bases lay outside the gene matches. Germline values: CDR1 KGHSH, CDR2 LQKENI. This CDR3 is 15 amino acids long. Supplemented by reference TRBV18 and TRBJ2-3, the full variable domain reads NAGVMQNPRHLVRRRGQEARLRCSPMKGHSHVYWYRQLPEEGLKFMVYLQKENIIDESGMPKERFSAEFPKEGPSILRIQQVVRGDSAAYFCASSPPAGGADTQYFGPGTRLTVL.

The chain links TRBV18 to TRBJ1-4; D uncertain. CDR3 length: 13 amino acids. Germline lookup yields CDR1 KGHSH and CDR2 LQKENI. V lost 0 bases and J 7 bases, leaving 6 bases between the germline ends. The CDR3 loop reads CASSPPVGEKLFF. The CDR3 coding sequence is TGTGCCAGCTCACCACCGGTGGGTGAAAAACTGTTTTTT.

The chain links TRBV15 to TRBJ2-5, with a possible D match to TRBD2 (5 bases). The CDR3 is 15 residues long. Trimming left V 0 bases short and J 3 bases short, with 11 bases between. Germline loops: CDR1 LNHNV, CDR2 YYDKDF (reference sequence). CDR3 residues: CATSRDLGKEETQYF. CDR3 in DNA: TGTGCCACCAGCAGAGATCTCGGGAAAGAAGAGACCCAGTACTTC. Filled out from reference TRBV15 and TRBJ2-5, the complete variable domain reads DAMVIQNPRYQVTQFGKPVTLSCSQTLNHNVMYWYQQKSSQAPKLLFHYYDKDFNNEADTPDNFQSRRPNTSFCFLDIRSPGLGDTAMYLCATSRDLGKEETQYFGPGTRLLVL.

In its sample, this clonotype was seen a few times. The J gene is TRBJ2-2, the V gene TRBV9, with TRBD1 matching over 11 bases. The CDR3 is made up of 16 amino acids. From germline, CDR1 is SGDLS and CDR2 YYNGEE. With 2 bases clipped from V and 4 bases from J, the junction kept 4 bases outside the gene matches. The CDR3 DNA reads TGTGCCAGCAGCGTCGTAGGGACAGGGGGCACCGGGGAGCTGTTTTTT. Encoded protein: CASSVVGTGGTGELFF.

This clonotype was observed a few times. The V call is TRBV4-3, the J call TRBJ1-4; D is undetermined. CDR1 is LGHNA, CDR2 YSLEER, per germline. The V and J ends lost 1 base and 8 bases respectively, with 14 bases between them. CDR3 length: 15 amino acids. CDR3 in amino acids: CASSQVSRYDEKLFF. CDR3 sequence (DNA): TGCGCCAGCAGCCAAGTCTCACGCTACGACGAAAAACTGTTTTTT.

The chain joins TRBV7-2 to TRBJ2-5; 8 nucleotides line up with TRBD1. The V gene's germline CDR1 is SGHTA and CDR2 FQGNSA. The CDR3 consists of 15 residues. The junction had 9 bases not matched to a gene; V was cut back by 4 bases and J by 5 bases. CDR3 in DNA: TGTGCCAGCAGCTCCTGGGCAGGGGGCGCGGAGACCCAGTACTTC. Translated: CASSSWAGGAETQYF.

The J gene is TRBJ2-3, the V gene TRBV20-1; TRBD1 matches 8 bases. This CDR3 contains 14 residues. Losses at the gene ends were 5 bases for V and 4 bases for J; bases not matched to a gene: 8. Germline V lookup: CDR1 DFQATT, CDR2 SNEGSKA (reference sequence). CDR3 bases: TGCAGTGCTGTAGACAGGGGAGGCGCAGATACGCAGTATTTT. Its translation: CSAVDRGGADTQYF.

V usage is TRBV29-1 and J usage is TRBJ2-3, with D possibly being TRBD1 or TRBD2 (7 bases each). Per the germline V gene, CDR1 is SQVTM and CDR2 is ANQGSEA. The CDR3 length is 13 residues. V was shortened by 6 bases and J by 2 bases, with 12 bases between the two germline ends. The chain's CDR3 is CSVRGGITDTQYF. CDR3 in DNA: TGCAGCGTCAGGGGGGGGATCACAGATACGCAGTATTTT.

This clonotype was observed a handful of times. The gene calls are TRBV7-2 and TRBJ1-5, with D uncertain. CDR1 and CDR2 (germline): SGHTA, FQGNSA. The CDR3 length is 15 residues. Trimming stripped 5 bases from V and 2 bases from J, with 13 bases between. CDR3 residues: CASSINRAGNQPQHF. In nucleotides, the CDR3 is TGTGCCAGCAGCATAAACCGGGCTGGCAATCAGCCCCAGCATTTT.

The chain uses TRBV2 and TRBJ1-6; D is perhaps TRBD1 (5 bases). CDR3 size: 14 residues. Trimming stripped 10 bases from V and 7 bases from J, with 17 bases between. Germline assignment: CDR1 SNHLY and CDR2 FYNNEI. For the CDR3, the DNA is TGTGCCACCTCCCGGGGGGGTCAAAATTCACCCCTCCACTTT. Translating gives CATSRGGQNSPLHF.

Many counts were recorded for this clonotype. The rearrangement uses TRBV5-1 and TRBJ2-5; possibly TRBD1 for D (5 bases). Trimming removed 0 bases from V and 2 bases from J, with 8 bases in between. The CDR3 covers 14 residues. The V gene's germline CDR1 is SGHRS and CDR2 YFSETQ. CDR3 nucleotide sequence: TGCGCCAGCAGCTTGGGCAGGGATCAAGAGACCCAGTACTTC. Translating gives CASSLGRDQETQYF.

The V and J genes are TRBV25-1 and TRBJ1-5; D is ambiguous. Germline V gene data show CDR1 as MGHDK and CDR2 as SYGVNS. This CDR3 is 13 amino acids long. The V end lost 2 bases, the J end lost 7 bases, and 9 bases lay between the germline ends. CDR3 sequence reads: CASSEEGRQPQHF. The CDR3 bases are TGTGCCAGCAGTGAAGAGGGAAGGCAGCCCCAGCATTTT.

This clonotype occurred many times. The gene calls are TRBV9 and TRBJ2-5, with TRBD2 identical over 9 bases. V lost 4 bases, J lost 5 bases, and 6 bases stayed unmatched. Germline lookup yields CDR1 SGDLS and CDR2 YYNGEE. This CDR3 region has 14 residues. CDR3 sequence reads: CASSLSSGDETQYF. Written as DNA, the CDR3 is TGTGCCAGCAGCCTTTCTAGCGGGGATGAGACCCAGTACTTC.

This clonotype has just a few counts. The chain employs TRBV20-1 and TRBJ2-1, with 10 bases that match TRBD1. The germline gives CDR1 DFQATT, CDR2 SNEGSKA (reference sequence). The CDR3 is 15 residues long. The V segment lost 3 bases and the J segment 5 bases; nucleotides outside the gene matches: 7. CDR3 region: CSASGTGVNNNEQFF. CDR3 coding DNA: TGCAGTGCTAGCGGGACAGGGGTTAACAACAATGAGCAGTTCTTC.

In nucleotides, the CDR3 is TGTGCCAGCAGCTTGGCGGGGCTAAACTATGGCTACACCTTC. Translation gives CASSLAGLNYGYTF. This chain joins TRBV5-6 and TRBJ1-2; D may be TRBD1 (5 bases). The germline V gene has CDR1 SGHDT and CDR2 YYEEEE. The CDR3 is 14 residues long. Trimming stripped 0 bases from V and 2 bases from J, with 8 bases between.